This T cell receptor beta chain was recovered during a study of blood T cell repertoires in COVID-19 (dated by TCRdb to 2020 to 2022). For the study in its entirety: Collaborator samples came from the United States, Italy and Spain and covered acute and convalescent phases of COVID-19. The material from the prospective study consisted of cDNA or gDNA derived from T cells, B-cell-depleted T cells, or PBMCs. Deeply sampled blood TCRbeta repertoires from subjects exposed to, actively infected with, or recovered from COVID-19 were included in the dataset. The repertoires were made available in a free public database intended to serve as a resource for research on the immune response to SARS-CoV-2. The samples were drawn from two sources: the first 160 participants of the ongoing ImmuneRACE study, and 1,200 or so subjects contributed by 6 global collaborators. A de-identified subject ID, COVID-19 status, age in years and sex were almost always included in the sample metadata. Where HLA class I and class II types were available, the types were taken from metadata supplied by the sample provider, not from assay-based typing.

Regarding this clone: No cognate antigen has been identified for it. The input lacks base qualities; no much larger clone sits a single base away.

TCRbeta CDR3 regions were amplified from genomic DNA using the immunoSEQ Assay, a bias-controlled multiplex PCR. Under the source paper's analysis protocol: The number of nucleated cells in each sample was estimated by amplification of reference gene primers within the assay. Sequence reads were collapsed and filtered to measure the absolute abundance of every unique TCRbeta CDR3 rearrangement. For each sample, productive Simpson clonality was calculated as the square root of Simpson's diversity index over productive rearrangements. Held by TCRdb, this immuneACCESS table contains in-frame sequences only and omits some clones. Under half of the omission traces to an unresolved V gene where checked; the cause of the rest is unknown. That table supplies the V and J calls and clone size; D and trimming were determined from the DNA. This sample is represented by approximately 110,000 clones; approximately 82% of them were singletons. The ten largest clones capture 18% of the sample.

The paper's findings and limits, for the study overall: Clinical and demographic metadata were provided uncurated, with the amount varying by source and participant.

Whole blood was collected in K2EDTA tubes by collaborating institutions according to the institutions' own protocols. For TCRbeta analysis, collaborators shipped samples as frozen whole blood, isolated PBMCs, or DNA extracted from either of those sample types. Material: peripheral blood. This receptor was taken from an older woman with acute or convalescent COVID-19.

At the DNA level, the sequence is TGTGCCAGCAGCCCGCGAAGCGCGCAGTATTTT. This sequence encodes CASSPRSAQYF. This chain joins TRBV7-8 to TRBJ2-3; the D gene remains uncertain. Taken from cysteine to phenylalanine, the CDR3 has 11 residues. The entry retains the CDR3 DNA only, 33 bases that are in frame from base 1. CDR1 and CDR2, looked up from the germline V gene, are SGHVS and FQNEAQ. Trimming takes 5 bases from V and 10 bases from J, and the germline ends sit 10 bases apart.